This T cell receptor beta chain was captured by sequencing in a study of tumor and adjacent non-tumor tissue in lung cancer. In the study overall: Stage I to III disease affected 10 men and 5 women aged about 30 to 76.

The library came from three nested PCR rounds adapted from ARM-PCR protocols. TCRdb recomputed calls from the multiplex PCR reads with MiXCR, one row per CDR3 protein. Of around 140,000 distinct CDR3 sequences in the sample, around 65% were seen once. Notes on the study in general: Higher tumor TCR diversity was associated with shorter survival. In normal lung, the top 100 clones were significantly more dominant than in tumor.

No cell sorting was done before RNA was extracted from the tissue. Remarks on this clonotype: Its cognate antigen is unknown. Given a much more abundant clone one base away, this may be a read error.

The germline CDR1 and CDR2 sequences are MNHNY and SVGAGI (reference sequence). CDR3 length equals 13 residues. The V and J genes are TRBV6-6 and TRBJ2-7, with D possibly being TRBD1 (6 bases). The receptor comes from a man in his sixties with small cell lung cancer. Sample: lung tumor tissue. In DNA, the CDR3 is TGTTCCAGCAGTTACTTACAGGGTAGCGAGCAGTACGTC. Its translation: CSSSYLQGSEQYV.